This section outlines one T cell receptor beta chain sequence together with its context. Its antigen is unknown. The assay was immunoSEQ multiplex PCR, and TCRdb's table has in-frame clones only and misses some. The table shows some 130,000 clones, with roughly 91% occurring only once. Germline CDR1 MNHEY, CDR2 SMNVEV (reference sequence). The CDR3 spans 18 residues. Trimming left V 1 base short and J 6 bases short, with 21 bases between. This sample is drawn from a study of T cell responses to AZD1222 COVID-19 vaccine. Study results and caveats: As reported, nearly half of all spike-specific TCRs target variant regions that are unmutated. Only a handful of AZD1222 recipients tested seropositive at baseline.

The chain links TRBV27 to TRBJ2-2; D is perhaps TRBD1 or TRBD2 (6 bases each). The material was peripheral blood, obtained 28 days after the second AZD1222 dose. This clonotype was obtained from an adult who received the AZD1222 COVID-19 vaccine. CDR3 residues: CASSLFYDGGGPAGELFF. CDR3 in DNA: TGTGCCAGCAGTTTATTTTACGATGGAGGGGGGCCTGCCGGGGAGCTGTTTTTT.